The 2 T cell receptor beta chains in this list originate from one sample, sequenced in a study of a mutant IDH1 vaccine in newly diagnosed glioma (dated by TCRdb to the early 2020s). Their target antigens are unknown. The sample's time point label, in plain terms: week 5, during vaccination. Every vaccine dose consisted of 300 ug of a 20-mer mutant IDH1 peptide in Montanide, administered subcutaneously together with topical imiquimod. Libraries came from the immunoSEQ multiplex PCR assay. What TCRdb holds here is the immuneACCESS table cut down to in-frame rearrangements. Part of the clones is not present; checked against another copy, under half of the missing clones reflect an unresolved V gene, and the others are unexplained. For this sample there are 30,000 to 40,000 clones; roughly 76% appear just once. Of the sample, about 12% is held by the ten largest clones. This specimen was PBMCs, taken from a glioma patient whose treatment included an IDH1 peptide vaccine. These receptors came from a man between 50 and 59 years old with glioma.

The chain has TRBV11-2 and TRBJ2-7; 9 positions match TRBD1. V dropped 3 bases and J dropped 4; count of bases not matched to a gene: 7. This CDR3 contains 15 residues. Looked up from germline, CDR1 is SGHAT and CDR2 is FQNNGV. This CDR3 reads CASSFPGQGVYEQYF. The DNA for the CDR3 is TGTGCCAGCAGCTTCCCGGGACAGGGAGTTTACGAGCAGTACTTC.

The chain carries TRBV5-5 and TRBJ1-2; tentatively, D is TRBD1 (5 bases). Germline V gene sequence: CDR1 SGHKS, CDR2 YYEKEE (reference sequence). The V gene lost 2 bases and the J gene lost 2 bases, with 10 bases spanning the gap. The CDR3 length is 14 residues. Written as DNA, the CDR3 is TGTGCCAGCAGCTTCAGCGGGGCAAACTATGGCTACACCTTC. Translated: CASSFSGANYGYTF.